The 21 T cell receptor beta chains presented below share a single source sample, sequenced in a study of HIV-infected patients and healthy controls. cDNA was made from about 500 ng RNA using alpha and beta constant primers. Each of the alpha and beta chains got its own library through chain-specific third strand synthesis with indices. TCRdb re-called the 5' RACE reads with MiXCR, one entry per CDR3 protein. The sample lists around 11,000 distinct CDR3 sequences, over 9.5% occurring once. The repertoire came from unfractionated whole blood and reflected all unsorted peripheral T cells. Sequencing was performed on blood, taken before antiretroviral therapy. These receptors were obtained from an adult with HIV infection.

This clonotype has at least ten counts. The J gene is TRBJ2-1, the V gene TRBV20-1; the D is unclear. This CDR3 is built from 12 residues. The ends were cut back, 0 bases at V and 6 bases at J, with 6 bases in the middle. Per the germline V gene, CDR1 is DFQATT and CDR2 is SNEGSKA (reference sequence). The chain's CDR3 is CSARDWGNEQFF. In nucleotides, the CDR3 is TGCAGTGCTAGAGATTGGGGCAATGAGCAGTTCTTC.

This clonotype was observed many times. The V gene is TRBV20-1, the J gene TRBJ2-7; D uncertain. V was cut by 1 base and J by 2 bases, with 9 bases left in between. The CDR3 extends over 13 amino acids. Germline V gene sequence: CDR1 DFQATT, CDR2 SNEGSKA (reference sequence). CDR3 residues: CSARGQAPYEQYF. As DNA, the CDR3 is TGCAGTGCTAGAGGGCAGGCCCCCTACGAGCAGTACTTC.

The V gene is TRBV6-5, the J gene TRBJ2-7; D might be TRBD1 (6 bases). V dropped 5 bases and J dropped 4 bases, with 12 bases sitting between them. CDR3 length: 13 amino acids. The germline V gene has CDR1 MNHEY and CDR2 SVGAGI. CDR3 in amino acids: CASSQTGGYEQYF. The DNA of the CDR3 is TGTGCCAGCAGTCAGACAGGCGGATACGAGCAGTACTTC.

This clonotype was observed many times. The chain uses TRBV12-5 and TRBJ2-3, with 7 bases matching TRBD2. V dropped 6 bases and J dropped 1; count of bases not matched to a gene: 7. CDR1 and CDR2 from the germline V gene are LGHNT and FRNRAP. The CDR3 has 15 amino acids. The CDR3 reads CASGRWGGGTDTQYF. CDR3 bases: TGTGCTAGTGGCCGGTGGGGGGGAGGCACAGATACGCAGTATTTT.

This clonotype appeared many times. The V call is TRBV10-3, the J call TRBJ1-1; D possibly corresponds to TRBD1 (5 bases). The CDR3 spans 13 residues. CDR1 is ENHRY and CDR2 is SYGVKD in the germline V gene. V was pared by 2 bases and J by 1 base, with 5 bases between. This CDR3 reads CAISERGNTEAFF. CDR3 nucleotide sequence: TGTGCCATCAGTGAGAGGGGGAACACTGAAGCTTTCTTT.

This clonotype was recorded at least ten times. The CDR3 DNA is TGTGCCAGCAGCACCCGACCCGGGACAGGGGGCGATTTCCTCCACTTT. Translated: CASSTRPGTGGDFLHF. The chain combines TRBV9 with TRBJ1-6, with 12 nucleotides matching TRBD1. V shed 4 bases and J 15 bases; nucleotides not matched to a gene: 14. From germline, CDR1 is SGDLS and CDR2 YYNGEE. This CDR3 is built from 16 residues.

This clonotype has a count of ten or more. V gene TRBV7-3 combines with J gene TRBJ2-3; 15 positions agree with TRBD2. The V gene's germline CDR1 is SGHTA and CDR2 FQGTGA. The CDR3 has 17 amino acids. The ends lost 5 bases at V and 3 bases at J; junction bases unmatched: 6. CDR3: CASSLGLAGGPTDTQYF. CDR3 in DNA: TGTGCCAGCAGCCTCGGACTAGCGGGGGGGCCAACAGATACGCAGTATTTT. Combining the CDR3 with reference TRBV7-3 and TRBJ2-3 gives the whole variable domain GAGVSQTPSNKVTEKGKYVELRCDPISGHTALYWYRQSLGQGPEFLIYFQGTGAADDSGLPNDRFFAVRPEGSVSTLKIQRTERGDSAVYLCASSLGLAGGPTDTQYFGPGTRLTVL.

This clonotype rates as medium-sized. The J gene is TRBJ1-5, the V gene TRBV6-2 or TRBV6-3, with 7 bases matching TRBD1. Unmatched junction bases numbered 5, after V lost 4 bases and J lost 2 bases. The CDR3 extends over 15 amino acids. In germline, CDR1 is MNHEY, CDR2 SVGEGT. The CDR3 is CASSSRTGGNQPQHF. The DNA for the CDR3 is TGTGCCAGCAGTTCGCGAACAGGGGGCAATCAGCCCCAGCATTTT.

There are many counts of this clonotype. The J gene is TRBJ1-1, the V gene TRBV7-8; D unresolved. Trimming removed 6 bases from V and 7 bases from J, with 12 bases in between. CDR1 is SGHVS, CDR2 FQNEAQ, per germline. The CDR3 consists of 12 residues. The CDR3 region is CASSSGVVEAFF. The CDR3, as DNA: TGTGCCAGCAGTTCTGGCGTGGTTGAAGCTTTCTTT.

Only a few counts were recorded for this clonotype. The J gene is TRBJ2-7, the V gene TRBV29-1; D possibly corresponds to TRBD1 (6 bases). V lost 4 bases and J lost 4, with 20 bases in between. The CDR3 is 15 amino acids. Germline lookup yields CDR1 SQVTM and CDR2 ANQGSEA. The CDR3: CSVAHPHRDGYEQYF. CDR3 nucleotides: TGCAGCGTTGCCCACCCCCACAGGGACGGGTACGAGCAGTACTTC.

The V call is TRBV7-6, the J call TRBJ2-3; tentatively, D is TRBD1 or TRBD2 (5 bases each). The CDR3 is 15 residues long. The V gene's germline CDR1 is SGHVS and CDR2 FNYEAQ. V was cut by 1 base and J by 3 bases, with 11 bases left in between. CDR3 region: CASSLGGGATDTQYF. The CDR3 DNA sequence: TGTGCCAGCAGCTTAGGTGGGGGAGCGACAGATACGCAGTATTTT.

The V gene is TRBV6-5, the J gene TRBJ2-1; perhaps TRBD2 as D (6 bases). Trimming cost V 0 bases and J 8 bases, with 11 bases left between them. CDR1 is MNHEY, CDR2 SVGAGI, per germline. CDR3 length: 14 amino acids. The CDR3 spells CASSYSGGSDEQFF. The CDR3 region has the DNA TGTGCCAGCAGTTACTCAGGAGGGTCCGATGAGCAGTTCTTC.

Ten or more counts support this clonotype. The genes are TRBV5-4 and TRBJ2-5, with TRBD2 matching 8 bases. CDR3 length: 14 amino acids. With V trimmed by 0 bases and J by 2 bases, 0 bases remained unmatched. Germline V gives CDR1 SGHNT, CDR2 YYREEE (reference sequence). CDR3: CASSLERGQETQYF. The DNA for the CDR3 is TGTGCCAGCAGCTTGGAGCGGGGGCAAGAGACCCAGTACTTC.

By share, this clonotype ranks as medium-sized. The chain uses TRBV6-1 and TRBJ1-4; the D is unclear. This CDR3 comprises 15 residues. The germline V and J ends were trimmed by 5 bases and 7 bases, with 17 bases remaining between them. Germline V gene lookup returns CDR1 MNHNS and CDR2 SASEGT. The chain's CDR3 is CASSRETPLSEKLFF. The DNA for the CDR3 is TGTGCCAGCAGTCGGGAAACACCCCTGAGTGAAAAACTGTTTTTT.

There are many counts of this clonotype. The chain has TRBV19 and TRBJ1-5, with D tentatively TRBD1 (5 bases). V lost 6 bases, J lost 9 bases, and 21 bases lay in between. The CDR3 covers 15 residues. In germline, CDR1 is LNHDA, CDR2 SQIVND (reference sequence). The DNA for the CDR3 is TGTGCCAGTAGCACTCGGATGGACACCACGGGGCCCCAGCATTTT. Encoded protein: CASSTRMDTTGPQHF.

The rearrangement links TRBV19 to TRBJ2-1; D gene uncertain. Germline CDR1 is LNHDA and CDR2 is SQIVND (reference sequence). V lost 6 bases to trimming and J lost 0 bases, with 6 bases between them. The length of the CDR3 is 13 residues. CDR3 DNA sequence: TGTGCCAGTAGCAGGTACTCCTACAATGAGCAGTTCTTC. This sequence encodes CASSRYSYNEQFF.

This clonotype was counted ten times or more. The chain employs TRBV20-1 and TRBJ2-7; the match to TRBD1 covers 10 bases. V dropped 5 bases and J dropped 1; count of bases not matched to a gene: 14. Germline V gene lookup returns CDR1 DFQATT and CDR2 SNEGSKA (reference sequence). The CDR3 length is 17 residues. The CDR3 protein is CSASSIDRGRLSYEQYF. As DNA, the CDR3 is TGCAGTGCTTCCAGTATTGACAGGGGGCGCTTATCCTACGAGCAGTACTTC.

This clonotype was counted many times. The genes are TRBV29-1 and TRBJ2-3; 7 positions agree with TRBD1. The V gene end was trimmed by 0 bases and the J gene end by 4 bases; junction bases not matched to a gene: 16. The CDR3 is 18 residues long. Germline V lookup: CDR1 SQVTM, CDR2 ANQGSEA. CDR3 DNA: TGCAGCGTTGAAGATCGGTTCTCCCCTGTTGGGACAGCAGATACGCAGTATTTT. This codes for CSVEDRFSPVGTADTQYF.

In this sample, this clonotype turned up many times. The chain is built from TRBV5-4 and TRBJ2-1, with 11 bases lining up with TRBD1. The CDR3 length is 16 residues. CDR1 and CDR2 (germline): SGHNT, YYREEE (reference sequence). Unmatched junction bases numbered 6, after V lost 4 bases and J lost 3 bases. The CDR3 nucleotides read TGTGCCAGCAGCGTCACGGGACAGGGGGTCTACAATGAGCAGTTCTTC. This translates into CASSVTGQGVYNEQFF.

Ten or more counts support this clonotype. The V and J genes are TRBV29-1 and TRBJ2-7; D remains unclear. V dropped 1 base and J dropped 3 bases, with 4 bases sitting between them. Germline V lookup: CDR1 SQVTM, CDR2 ANQGSEA. This CDR3 has 11 residues. CDR3 nucleotide sequence: TGCAGCGTTGAAGTCAACTACGAGCAGTACTTC. Translated, it gives CSVEVNYEQYF.

This clonotype was recorded many times. V is TRBV20-1 and J is TRBJ1-2; possibly TRBD1 for D (6 bases). Germline V gene sequence: CDR1 DFQATT, CDR2 SNEGSKA (reference sequence). The CDR3 is made up of 13 amino acids. The V end lost 6 bases, the J end lost 8 bases, and 19 bases lay between the germline ends. The CDR3 loop is CSAADLGHPGYTF. The DNA of the CDR3 is TGCAGTGCGGCGGATTTGGGACACCCAGGCTACACCTTC.